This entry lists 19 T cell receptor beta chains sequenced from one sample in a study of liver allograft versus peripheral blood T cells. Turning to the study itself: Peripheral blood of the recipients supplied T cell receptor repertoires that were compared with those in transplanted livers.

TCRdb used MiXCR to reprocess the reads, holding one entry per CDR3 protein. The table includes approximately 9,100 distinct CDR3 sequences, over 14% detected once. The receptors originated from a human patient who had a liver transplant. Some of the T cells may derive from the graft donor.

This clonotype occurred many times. CDR3 nucleotide sequence: TGCAGTGCTAGAGCTGGACTAGCGGGGACCCCGTCTAGCACAGATACGCAGTATTTT. It specifies CSARAGLAGTPSSTDTQYF. The V call is TRBV20-1, the J call TRBJ2-3, with 12 nucleotides matching TRBD2. Per the germline V gene, CDR1 is DFQATT and CDR2 is SNEGSKA (reference sequence). This CDR3 is 19 amino acids long. V lost 1 base and J lost 0; bases outside the gene matches: 11.

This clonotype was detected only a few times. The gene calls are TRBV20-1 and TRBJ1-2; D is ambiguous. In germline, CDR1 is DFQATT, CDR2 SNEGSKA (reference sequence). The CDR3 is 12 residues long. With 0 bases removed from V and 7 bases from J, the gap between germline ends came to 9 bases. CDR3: CSAREMGGGYTF. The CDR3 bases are TGCAGTGCTAGAGAGATGGGCGGTGGCTACACCTTC.

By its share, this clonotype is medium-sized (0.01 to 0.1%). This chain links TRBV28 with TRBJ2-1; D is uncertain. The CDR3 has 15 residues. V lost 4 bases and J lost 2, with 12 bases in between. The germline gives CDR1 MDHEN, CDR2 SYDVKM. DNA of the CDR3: TGTGCCAGCAGTTCCGTAAACTCCCCCTACAATGAGCAGTTCTTC. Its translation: CASSSVNSPYNEQFF.

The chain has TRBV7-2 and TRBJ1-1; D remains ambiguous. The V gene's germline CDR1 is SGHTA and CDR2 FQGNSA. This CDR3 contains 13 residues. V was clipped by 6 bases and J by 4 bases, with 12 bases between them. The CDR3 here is CASRRNRGTEAFF. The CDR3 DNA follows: TGTGCCAGCAGGCGAAATCGGGGCACTGAAGCTTTCTTT.

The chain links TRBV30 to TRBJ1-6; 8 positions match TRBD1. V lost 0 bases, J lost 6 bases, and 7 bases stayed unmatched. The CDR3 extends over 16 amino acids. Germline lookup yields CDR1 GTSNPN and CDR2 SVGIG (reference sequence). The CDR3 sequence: CAWSVLSTGANSPLHF. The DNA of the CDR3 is TGTGCCTGGAGTGTACTATCGACAGGGGCTAATTCACCCCTCCACTTT. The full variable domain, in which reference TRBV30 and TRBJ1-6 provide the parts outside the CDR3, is SQTIHQWPATLVQPVGSPLSLECTVEGTSNPNLYWYRQAAGRGLQLLFYSVGIGQISSEVPQNLSASRPQDRQFILSSKKLLLSDSGFYLCAWSVLSTGANSPLHFGNGTRLTVT.

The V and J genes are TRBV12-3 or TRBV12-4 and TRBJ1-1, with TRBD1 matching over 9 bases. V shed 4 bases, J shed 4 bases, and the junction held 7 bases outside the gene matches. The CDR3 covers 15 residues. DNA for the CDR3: TGTGCCAGCAGTTCCCGGACAGGGGATGGCACTGAAGCTTTCTTT. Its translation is CASSSRTGDGTEAFF.

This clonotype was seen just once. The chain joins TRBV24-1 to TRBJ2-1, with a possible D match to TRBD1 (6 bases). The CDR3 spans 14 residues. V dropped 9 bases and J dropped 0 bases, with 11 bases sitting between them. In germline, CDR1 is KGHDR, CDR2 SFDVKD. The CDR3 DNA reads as TGTGCCACCCAACAGGGAAGCTCCTACAATGAGCAGTTCTTC. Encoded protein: CATQQGSSYNEQFF.

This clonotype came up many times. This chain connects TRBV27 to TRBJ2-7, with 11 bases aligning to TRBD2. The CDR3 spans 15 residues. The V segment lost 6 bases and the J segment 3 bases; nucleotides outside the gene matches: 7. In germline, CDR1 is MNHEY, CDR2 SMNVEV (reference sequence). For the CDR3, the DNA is TGTGCCAGCAGCCCCACTAGCGGGAGAGTCTACGAGCAGTACTTC. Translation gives CASSPTSGRVYEQYF.

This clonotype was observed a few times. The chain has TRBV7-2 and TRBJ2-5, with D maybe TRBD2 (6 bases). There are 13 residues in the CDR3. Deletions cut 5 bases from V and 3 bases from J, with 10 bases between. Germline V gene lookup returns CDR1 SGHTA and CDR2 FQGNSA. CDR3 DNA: TGTGCCAGCAGCCGGCGGAGGGAAGAGACCCAGTACTTC. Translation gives CASSRRREETQYF.

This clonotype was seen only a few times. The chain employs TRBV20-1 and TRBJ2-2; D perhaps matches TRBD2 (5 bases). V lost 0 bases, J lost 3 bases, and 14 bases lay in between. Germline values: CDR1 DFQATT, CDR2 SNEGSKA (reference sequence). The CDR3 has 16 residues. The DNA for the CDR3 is TGCAGTGCTAGAGATCGGGGAAAAGGCGACACCGGGGAGCTGTTTTTT. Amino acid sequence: CSARDRGKGDTGELFF.

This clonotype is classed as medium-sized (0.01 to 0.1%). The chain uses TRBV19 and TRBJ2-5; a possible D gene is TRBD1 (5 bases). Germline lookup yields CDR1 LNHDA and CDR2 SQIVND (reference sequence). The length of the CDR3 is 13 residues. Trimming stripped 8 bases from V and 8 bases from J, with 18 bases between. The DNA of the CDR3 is TGTGCCAGTCAGGGCCCTGGTCCAGTCACCCAGTACTTC. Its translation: CASQGPGPVTQYF.

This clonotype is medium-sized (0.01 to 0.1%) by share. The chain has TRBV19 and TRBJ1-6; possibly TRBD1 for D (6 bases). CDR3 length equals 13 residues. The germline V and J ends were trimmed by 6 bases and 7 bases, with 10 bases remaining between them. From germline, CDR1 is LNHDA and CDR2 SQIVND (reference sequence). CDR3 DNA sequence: TGTGCCAGTAGGAACAGGGAAAATTCACCCCTCCACTTT. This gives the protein CASRNRENSPLHF.

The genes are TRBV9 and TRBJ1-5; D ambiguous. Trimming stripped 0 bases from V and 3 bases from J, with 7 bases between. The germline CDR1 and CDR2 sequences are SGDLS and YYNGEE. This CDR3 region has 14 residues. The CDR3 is CASSVGAVNQPQHF. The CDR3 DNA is TGTGCCAGCAGCGTAGGGGCAGTCAATCAGCCCCAGCATTTT.

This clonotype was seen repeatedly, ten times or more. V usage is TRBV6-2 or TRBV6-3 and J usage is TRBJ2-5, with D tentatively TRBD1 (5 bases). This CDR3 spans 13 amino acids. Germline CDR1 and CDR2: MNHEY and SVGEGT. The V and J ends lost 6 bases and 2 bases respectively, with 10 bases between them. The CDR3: CASRTSGQETQYF. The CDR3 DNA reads TGTGCCAGCAGGACATCAGGGCAAGAGACCCAGTACTTC.

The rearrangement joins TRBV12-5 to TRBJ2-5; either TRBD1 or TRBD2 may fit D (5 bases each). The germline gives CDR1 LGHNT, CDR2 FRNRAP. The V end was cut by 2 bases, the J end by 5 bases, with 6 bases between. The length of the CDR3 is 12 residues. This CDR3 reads CASGLWGETQYF. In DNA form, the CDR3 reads TGTGCTAGTGGTTTGTGGGGGGAGACCCAGTACTTC.

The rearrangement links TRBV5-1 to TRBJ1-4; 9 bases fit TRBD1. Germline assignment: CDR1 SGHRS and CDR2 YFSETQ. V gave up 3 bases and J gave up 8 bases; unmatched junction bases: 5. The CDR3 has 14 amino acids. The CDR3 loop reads CASSSGQGWEKLFF. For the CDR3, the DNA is TGCGCCAGCAGCTCTGGACAGGGGTGGGAAAAACTGTTTTTT.

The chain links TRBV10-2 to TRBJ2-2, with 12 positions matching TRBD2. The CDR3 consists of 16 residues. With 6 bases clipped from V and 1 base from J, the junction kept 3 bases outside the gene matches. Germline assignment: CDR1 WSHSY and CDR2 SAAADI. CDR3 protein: CASSRTSGKNTGELFF. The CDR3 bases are TGCGCCAGCAGCCGGACTAGCGGGAAGAACACCGGGGAGCTGTTTTTT.

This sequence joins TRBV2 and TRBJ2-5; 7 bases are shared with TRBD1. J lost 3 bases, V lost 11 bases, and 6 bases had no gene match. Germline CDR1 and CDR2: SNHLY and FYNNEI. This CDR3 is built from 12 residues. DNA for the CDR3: TGTGCCTCGACCGGGACAGAAGAGACCCAGTACTTC. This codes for CASTGTEETQYF.

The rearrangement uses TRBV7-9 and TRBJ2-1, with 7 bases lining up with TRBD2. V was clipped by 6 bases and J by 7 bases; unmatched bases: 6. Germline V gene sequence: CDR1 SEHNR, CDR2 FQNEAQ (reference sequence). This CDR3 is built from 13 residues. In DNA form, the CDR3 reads TGTGCCAGCAGTACGGCGGGGGAGAATGAGCAGTTCTTC. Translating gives CASSTAGENEQFF.